This T cell receptor (beta chain) was identified in a study of T cell responses to AZD1222 COVID-19 vaccine. Broader study findings: There were vaccine-associated CD4 TCRs across spike, dominant at 160-218 and 743-854. Epitopes outside B.1.351 and B.1.1.7 mutated regions reportedly drew nearly half of spike TCRs. At baseline, just five to seven AZD1222 recipients tested seropositive.

Sequenced by immunoSEQ multiplex PCR; TCRdb stores in-frame clones only, minus some. Of under 200,000 clones in the sample, just over 90% were seen once. The CDR3 covers 15 residues. CDR1 is SGHTA, CDR2 FQGTGA, per germline. Trimming shortened V by 4 bases and J by 4 bases, and 14 bases separated the two germline ends. Note on this clone: Its antigen is not known.

The chain combines TRBV7-3 with TRBJ2-1; D is perhaps TRBD2 (5 bases). This TCR was recovered from an adult who received the MenACWY meningococcal vaccine as a control. This specimen consisted of peripheral blood, obtained 28 days after the second dose of the MenACWY control vaccine. The CDR3, as DNA: TGTGCCAGCAGCTACGCGTCGAGCGGTTACAATGAGCAGTTCTTC. Its translation: CASSYASSGYNEQFF.